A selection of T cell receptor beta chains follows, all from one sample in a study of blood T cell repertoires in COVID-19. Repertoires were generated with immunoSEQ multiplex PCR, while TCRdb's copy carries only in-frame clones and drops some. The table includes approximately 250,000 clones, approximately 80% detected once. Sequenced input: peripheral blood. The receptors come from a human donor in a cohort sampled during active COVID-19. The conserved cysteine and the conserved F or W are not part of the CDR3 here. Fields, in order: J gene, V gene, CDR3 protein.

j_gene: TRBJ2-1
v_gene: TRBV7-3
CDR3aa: ASSLSGTTHNEQF

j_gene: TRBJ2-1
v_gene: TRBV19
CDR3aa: ASRRTGGNEQF

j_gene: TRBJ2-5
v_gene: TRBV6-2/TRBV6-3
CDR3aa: ASSYSGRGSQETQY

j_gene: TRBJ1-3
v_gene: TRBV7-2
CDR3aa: ASSLVGRGFLHSGNTIY

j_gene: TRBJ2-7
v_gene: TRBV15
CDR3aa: ATSRDLLQGEQY

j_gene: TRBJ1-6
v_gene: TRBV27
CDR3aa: ASKQRQGGSNSPLH

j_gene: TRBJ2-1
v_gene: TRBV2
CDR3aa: ASSDRLALNEQF

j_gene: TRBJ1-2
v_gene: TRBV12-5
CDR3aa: ASGLPLQGPGGYT

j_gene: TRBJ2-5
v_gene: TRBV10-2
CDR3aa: ASRAPKGSGGTNQETQY

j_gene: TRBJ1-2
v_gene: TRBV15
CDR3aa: ATSRGQGVRNYGYT

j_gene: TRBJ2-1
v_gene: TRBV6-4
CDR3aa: ASSDSPSGGEPRI

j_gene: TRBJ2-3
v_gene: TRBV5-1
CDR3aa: ASSLGDRGPLSTDTQY

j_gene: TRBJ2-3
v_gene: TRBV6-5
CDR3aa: ASSSRGSSTDTQY

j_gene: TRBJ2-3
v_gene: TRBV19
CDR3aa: ASSLLAGRQY

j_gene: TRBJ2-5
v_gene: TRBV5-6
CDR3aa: ASSLGSLSRETQY

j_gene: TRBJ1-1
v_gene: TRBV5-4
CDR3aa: ASSLAAGNTEAF

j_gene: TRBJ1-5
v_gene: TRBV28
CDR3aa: ASRFTGGTQPQH

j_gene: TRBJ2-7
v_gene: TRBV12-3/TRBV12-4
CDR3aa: ASSLGTSTEQY

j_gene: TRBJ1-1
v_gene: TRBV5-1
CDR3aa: ASSLGGAPNTEAF

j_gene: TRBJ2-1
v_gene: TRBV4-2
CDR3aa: ASSQDGAAGEVNEQF

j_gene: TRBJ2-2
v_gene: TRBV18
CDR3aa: ASSPRTSGSFGELF

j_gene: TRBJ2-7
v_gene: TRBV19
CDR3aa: ASSNPSRGASYEQY

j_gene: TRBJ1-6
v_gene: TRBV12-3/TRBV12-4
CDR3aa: ASSLDGFSPLH

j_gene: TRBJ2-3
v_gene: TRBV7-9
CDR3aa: ASSSPRQFSSTDTQY

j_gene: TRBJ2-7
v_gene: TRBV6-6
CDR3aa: ASSPGRGRFSPSTYEQY

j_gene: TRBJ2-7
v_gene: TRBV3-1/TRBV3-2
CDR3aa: ASSQGSIPSGEQY